The 22 T cell receptor beta chains reported below all come from one sample, sequenced in a study of cytomegalovirus exposure and HLA in healthy donors. The PCR made use of 60 Vbeta and 13 Jbeta primers. Produced via immunoSEQ multiplex PCR; TCRdb's table is partial and in-frame only. The sample shows 92,000 or so clones, approximately 64% of them seen only once. Sequencing was performed on PBMCs. These receptor sequences come from a woman aged 45-65 years in good health and CMV-seropositive.

The rearrangement uses TRBV7-2 and TRBJ2-1; weak D call: TRBD2 (7 bases). The V end was cut by 5 bases, the J end by 2 bases, with 13 bases between. Germline V lookup: CDR1 SGHTA, CDR2 FQGNSA. This CDR3 has 15 amino acids. Written as DNA, the CDR3 is TGTGCCAGCAGCCCACCCGGGGGGCCCTACAATGAGCAGTTCTTC. Its translation: CASSPPGGPYNEQFF.

The chain joins TRBV6-1 to TRBJ1-3, with 10 bases matching TRBD1. The length of the CDR3 is 14 residues. Trimming took 3 bases from V and 8 from J; bases not matched to a gene: 4. Germline CDR1 MNHNS, CDR2 SASEGT. CDR3 protein: CASSEGGQGYTIYF. The CDR3 DNA sequence: TGTGCCAGCAGTGAGGGGGGACAGGGGTACACCATATATTTT.

The gene calls are TRBV9 and TRBJ1-2; 10 bases are a match to TRBD1. CDR1 is SGDLS, CDR2 YYNGEE, per germline. The CDR3 length is 15 residues. Trimming cost V 4 bases and J 5 bases; bases outside gene matches: 8. CDR3 sequence: CASSPLTGGGYGYTF. The CDR3 nucleotides read TGTGCCAGCAGCCCGCTGACAGGGGGCGGGTATGGCTACACCTTC.

The chain joins TRBV14 to TRBJ1-1, with 7 bases aligning to TRBD1. Germline CDR1 reads SGHDN; CDR2 reads FVKESK. The CDR3 loop spans 18 amino acids. Trimming took 0 bases from V and 1 from J; bases not matched to a gene: 11. The CDR3, as DNA: TGTGCCAGCAGCCAAGACGGCGGGGGGACAGTGAGGAACACTGAAGCTTTCTTT. It translates to CASSQDGGGTVRNTEAFF.

The chain links TRBV2 to TRBJ1-6; D is uncertain. With 8 bases removed from V and 0 bases from J, the gap between germline ends came to 23 bases. This CDR3 contains 19 residues. CDR1 is SNHLY and CDR2 is FYNNEI in the germline V gene. CDR3 loop: CASASYRDRTSSYNSPLHF. CDR3 nucleotides: TGTGCCAGCGCCAGCTATCGGGATCGCACGAGCTCCTATAATTCACCCCTCCACTTT.

This chain joins TRBV7-9 and TRBJ2-3, with TRBD1 matching 8 bases. The CDR3 covers 17 residues. Per the germline V gene, CDR1 is SEHNR and CDR2 is FQNEAQ (reference sequence). Trimming cost V 4 bases and J 0 bases; bases outside gene matches: 9. In nucleotides, the CDR3 is TGTGCCAGCAGCTCTGACAGGGGACGAACTAGCACAGATACGCAGTATTTT. It encodes CASSSDRGRTSTDTQYF. Full variable domain (outside the CDR3, taken from reference TRBV7-9 and TRBJ2-3): DTGVSQNPRHKITKRGQNVTFRCDPISEHNRLYWYRQTLGQGPEFLTYFQNEAQLEKSRLLSDRFSAERPKGSFSTLEIQRTEQGDSAMYLCASSSDRGRTSTDTQYFGPGTRLTVL.

This clone has just a few counts. This chain uses TRBV14 with TRBJ2-7; D gene unclear. This CDR3 is 13 amino acids long. Per germline, CDR1 SGHDN and CDR2 FVKESK. V was pared by 4 bases and J by 5 bases, with 12 bases between. The CDR3 nucleotides read TGTGCCAGCAGCCGTCGTTTAGAACACGAGCAGTACTTC. Its translation: CASSRRLEHEQYF.

This clone was observed a single time. The chain has TRBV30 and TRBJ2-1; 7 bases are a match to TRBD1. Germline lookup yields CDR1 GTSNPN and CDR2 SVGIG (reference sequence). This CDR3 has 14 amino acids. After removal of 4 bases from V and 5 bases from J, the junction contained 8 bases not matched to a gene. The CDR3 region is CAWTDRVGDNEQFF. The CDR3 nucleotides read TGTGCCTGGACCGACAGGGTTGGGGACAATGAGCAGTTCTTC.

The chain is built from TRBV5-1 and TRBJ2-3; 9 nucleotides align to TRBD2. V was pared by 4 bases and J by 1 base, with 13 bases of the junction left unmatched. The CDR3 covers 18 residues. Germline CDR1 is SGHRS and CDR2 is YFSETQ. CDR3: CASSPRGSGGTRTDTQYF. The CDR3, as DNA: TGCGCCAGCAGCCCCCGGGGTAGCGGGGGAACTCGCACAGATACGCAGTATTTT.

The rearrangement links TRBV9 to TRBJ2-2; D unclear. From germline, CDR1 is SGDLS and CDR2 YYNGEE. The CDR3 has 11 amino acids. Trimming pared 2 bases from V and 8 bases from J, leaving 4 bases between. The chain's CDR3 is CASSVGGELFF. CDR3 DNA sequence: TGTGCCAGCAGCGTCGGGGGGGAGCTGTTTTTT.

Note on this clone: One junction end disagrees with the germline gene, perhaps due to a read error. The chain employs TRBV7-9 and TRBJ1-1; TRBD1 might be the D (6 bases). The V gene's germline CDR1 is SEHNR and CDR2 FQNEAQ (reference sequence). The CDR3 totals 11 residues. The CDR3 DNA follows: TGTTCCAGCAGCCGAACAGGGGAAGCTTTCTTT. Amino acids: CSSSRTGEAFF. Variable domain in full (rest from reference TRBV7-9 and TRBJ1-1): DTGVSQNPRHKITKRGQNVTFRCDPISEHNRLYWYRQTLGQGPEFLTYFQNEAQLEKSRLLSDRFSAERPKGSFSTLEIQRTEQGDSAMYLCSSSRTGEAFFGQGTRLTVV.

V gene TRBV6-5 combines with J gene TRBJ2-1, with 12 bases fitting TRBD2. Trimming took 6 bases from V and 4 from J; bases not matched to a gene: 4. This CDR3 comprises 15 residues. Germline V CDR1 and CDR2: MNHEY, SVGAGI. CDR3 DNA sequence: TGTGCCAGCAGACTACTAGCGGGGGGTTACAATGAGCAGTTCTTC. It is translated as CASRLLAGGYNEQFF.

This clone was recorded once. One end of the junction fails to match germline, which may point to a read error. The chain uses TRBV29-1 and TRBJ1-1; D unresolved. The germline V gene has CDR1 SQVTM and CDR2 ANQGSEA. The length of the CDR3 is 10 residues. CDR3 nucleotide sequence: TGCCGCGTATGCGGCACTGAAGCTTTCTTT. Protein product: CRVCGTEAFF.

The CDR3 coding sequence is TGTGCCAGCAGTTACGACCAGGGGGTCGCTTTCTTT. It translates to CASSYDQGVAFF. The J gene is TRBJ1-1, the V gene TRBV6-5, with 7 bases identical to TRBD1. J lost 11 bases, V lost 2 bases, and 5 bases had no gene match. The CDR3 sequence is 12 residues long. CDR1 MNHEY and CDR2 SVGAGI come from the germline V gene.

The J gene is TRBJ2-1, the V gene TRBV7-6; possibly TRBD1 for D (6 bases). The CDR3 runs 14 residues. Germline values: CDR1 SGHVS, CDR2 FNYEAQ. V was clipped by 5 bases and J by 6 bases, with 14 bases between them. CDR3 region: CASSTSTGSNEQFF. The CDR3 coding sequence is TGTGCCAGCAGCACCTCGACAGGCTCCAATGAGCAGTTCTTC.

This rearrangement joins TRBV21-1 to TRBJ1-4. TRBV21-1 is a pseudogene. The CDR3 loop spans 22 amino acids. This chain's CDR3 is CASTNSRRHPKKRGGTDEKLFF. The DNA for the CDR3 is TGTGCCAGCACCAATTCGCGTCGGCACCCAAAGAAGAGGGGGGGAACTGATGAAAAACTGTTTTTT.

This clone was detected once. The chain is built from TRBV4-3 and TRBJ1-2; 7 bases agree with TRBD1. Germline V gives CDR1 LGHNA, CDR2 YSLEER. V gave up 2 bases and J gave up 3 bases; unmatched junction bases: 6. The CDR3 loop spans 15 amino acids. The CDR3 here is CASSQWRDSDYGYTF. As DNA, the CDR3 is TGCGCCAGCAGCCAATGGCGGGACAGTGACTATGGCTACACCTTC.

The chain carries TRBV14 and TRBJ2-1; tentative D call: TRBD2 (6 bases). There are 13 residues in the CDR3. Trimming shortened V by 4 bases and J by 9 bases, and 13 bases separated the two germline ends. The germline V gene has CDR1 SGHDN and CDR2 FVKESK. The CDR3 nucleotides read TGTGCCAGCAGCCTTAACCAGGGAGGTGAGCAGTTCTTC. It yields the protein CASSLNQGGEQFF.

The rearrangement joins TRBV30 to TRBJ1-1; 10 bases map to TRBD1. CDR1 is GTSNPN and CDR2 is SVGIG in the germline V gene (reference sequence). Trimming took 0 bases from V and 12 from J; bases not matched to a gene: 4. This CDR3 is 12 amino acids long. The CDR3 region is CAWSVGQGKTFF. The CDR3, as DNA: TGTGCCTGGAGTGTGGGACAGGGGAAAACTTTCTTT.

V and J are TRBV11-2 and TRBJ2-2; unclear D gene. This CDR3 is built from 13 residues. V was shortened by 2 bases and J by 7 bases, with 8 bases between the two germline ends. Germline V gene data show CDR1 as SGHAT and CDR2 as FQNNGV. CDR3 sequence (DNA): TGTGCCAGCAGCTTAAGCAGCGACGGGGAGCTGTTTTTT. The encoded protein is CASSLSSDGELFF.

In its sample, this clone is medium-sized. The rearrangement joins TRBV10-3 to TRBJ2-2; 10 nucleotides match TRBD2. Trimming took 0 bases from V and 5 from J; bases not matched to a gene: 15. The CDR3 runs 20 residues. The germline CDR1 and CDR2 sequences are ENHRY and SYGVKD. The CDR3 bases are TGTGCCATCAGTGAGTCGATTATGGCTAGCGGGGGAGTTAGGACCGGGGAGCTGTTTTTT. It yields the protein CAISESIMASGGVRTGELFF.

DNA of the CDR3: TGTGCCAGCAGCTTAGCGGGCAGGTCCTACGAGCAGTACTTC. It encodes CASSLAGRSYEQYF. The V gene is TRBV7-2, the J gene TRBJ2-7, with D hard to call. V was pared by 0 bases and J by 1 base, with 7 bases between. Germline values: CDR1 SGHTA, CDR2 FQGNSA. The CDR3 is 14 amino acids.